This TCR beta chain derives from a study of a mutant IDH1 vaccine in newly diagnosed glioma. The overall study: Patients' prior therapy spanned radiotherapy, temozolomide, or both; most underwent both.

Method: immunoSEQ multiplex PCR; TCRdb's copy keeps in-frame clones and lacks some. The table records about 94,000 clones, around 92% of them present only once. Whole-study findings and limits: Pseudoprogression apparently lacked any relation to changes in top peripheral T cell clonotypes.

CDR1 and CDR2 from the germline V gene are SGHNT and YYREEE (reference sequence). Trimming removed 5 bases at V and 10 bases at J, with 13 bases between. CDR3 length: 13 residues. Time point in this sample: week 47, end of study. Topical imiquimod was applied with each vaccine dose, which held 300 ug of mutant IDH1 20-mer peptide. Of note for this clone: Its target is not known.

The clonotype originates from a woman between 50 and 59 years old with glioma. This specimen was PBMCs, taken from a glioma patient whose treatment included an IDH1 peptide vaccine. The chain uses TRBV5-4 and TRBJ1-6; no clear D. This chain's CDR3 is CASRVFPSSPLHF. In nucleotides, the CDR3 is TGTGCCAGCAGAGTCTTCCCCTCCTCACCCCTCCACTTT.